This T cell receptor (beta chain) was sequenced during a study of beta chain features in type 1 diabetes. The wider study: All of the samples together had 107,917,701 sorted cells examined. Study results and limitations: Type 1 diabetes patients had fewer VDJ junction insertions and more deletions.

Since all of the isolated RNA was reverse transcribed, expressed TCRB transcripts were what got sequenced. Measured with immunoSEQ multiplex PCR; TCRdb has only the in-frame clones, and not every one. The sample lists about 320,000 clones, 14% occurring once. The CDR3 extends over 21 amino acids. As to this clone: Its antigen is unknown.

The receptor was isolated from a young man in good health. The source material was central memory CD4+ T cells from blood. The chain has TRBV1 and TRBJ2-7. TRBV1 is listed as a pseudogene. The CDR3 nucleotides are TGCACCAGCAGCCAAGATCGGGGGTTAGGGGGAACTGGGGCTAATAACAACGAGCAGTACGTC. As protein: CTSSQDRGLGGTGANNNEQYV.